The T cell receptor beta chain described here comes from a study of OX40 agonist ivuxolimab in advanced cancers. Study overall: Two cutaneous melanoma patients and one hepatocellular carcinoma patient, three in all, had partial responses. Study results and limitations: Partial responders receiving 0.1-3.0 mg/kg showed among the lowest clonal expansion. Expanded clones were, on average, more numerous among CD8+ T cells than CD4+. Dosing at 0.1 to 3.0 mg/kg was accompanied by clonal expansion of CD4+ and CD8+ blood T cells by week 6.

The CDR3 is 12 amino acids. Trimming left V 5 bases short and J 1 base short, with 2 bases between. Germline CDR1 and CDR2: SGHNT and YENEEA. Comments on this clone: Its antigen is unknown.

The assay was immunoSEQ multiplex PCR, and TCRdb's table has in-frame clones only and misses some. Among roughly 50,000 clones listed, roughly 80% were seen once. The rearrangement uses TRBV11-3 and TRBJ2-2; the D is unclear. This receptor was obtained from an adult with an advanced solid tumor such as melanoma, head and neck, liver or kidney cancer. Specimen: CD4+ or CD8+ T cells sorted from blood, collected in a trial of the OX40 agonist ivuxolimab. The CDR3 protein is CASSLNTGELFF. For the CDR3, the DNA is TGTGCCAGCAGCCTGAACACCGGGGAGCTGTTTTTT.